Listed below are T cell receptor beta chains from one sample, sequenced in a study of blood T cell repertoires in COVID-19. Some clones are missing from TCRdb's copy, which holds only in-frame ones; the method was immunoSEQ multiplex PCR. The sample has 300,000 to 400,000 clones, 80% to 90% seen once. The material sequenced was PBMCs or T cells enriched from blood (not recorded which). The receptors originated from a man between 18 and 29 years old who had recovered from COVID-19. CDR3s include the opening cysteine and the closing phenylalanine or tryptophan. D genes are given only for firm matches. Size tells how often a clone was seen (once, few, many) or the class of an expanded clone, and some rows leave it out.

>TRBJ1-1|NA|15|TRBV7-2|NA
CASSLGGTSNTEAFF
TGTGCCAGCAGCCTGGGGGGGACATCAAACACTGAAGCTTTCTTT
>TRBJ2-5|NA|18|TRBV4-1|NA
CASSQRLGGYLNEETQYF
TGCGCCAGCAGCCAACGACTAGGAGGATACCTTAATGAAGAGACCCAGTACTTC
>TRBJ2-6|NA|16|TRBV19|NA
CASSADTTSGANVLTF
TGTGCCAGTAGTGCGGACACGACGTCTGGGGCCAACGTCCTGACTTTC
>TRBJ2-7|TRBD2|16|TRBV7-9|NA
CASSPPRLAGSYEQYF
TGTGCCAGCAGCCCCCCCCGACTAGCCGGCTCCTACGAGCAGTACTTC
>TRBJ1-5|TRBD1|15|TRBV25-1|NA
CASSGRQGAGQPQHF
TGTGCCAGCAGTGGTCGACAGGGGGCAGGACAGCCCCAGCATTTT
>TRBJ2-1|TRBD2|21|TRBV3-1/TRBV3-2|NA
CASSHIQGTSGRVETYNEQFF
TGTGCCAGCAGCCATATACAGGGTACTAGCGGGAGGGTTGAGACCTACAATGAGCAGTTCTTC
>TRBJ2-1|NA|12|TRBV7-9|NA
CASSKTGYEQFF
TGTGCCAGCAGCAAAACAGGGTATGAGCAGTTCTTC
>TRBJ1-5|NA|13|TRBV11-2|NA
CASSLVGDQPQHF
TGTGCCAGCAGCTTAGTAGGGGATCAGCCCCAGCATTTT
>TRBJ1-5|NA|13|TRBV7-3|NA
CASSQGSNQPQHF
TGTGCCAGCAGCCAGGGTAGCAATCAGCCCCAGCATTTT
>TRBJ2-5|NA|13|TRBV11-2|NA
CASSLGHRETQYF
TGTGCCAGCAGCTTAGGACACCGAGAGACCCAGTACTTC
>TRBJ2-2|TRBD2|16|TRBV2|NA
CASSATSGINTGELFF
TGTGCCAGCAGCGCAACTAGCGGGATTAACACCGGGGAGCTGTTTTTT
>TRBJ2-5|NA|12|TRBV3-1/TRBV3-2|NA
CASSQEEKTQYF
TGTGCCAGCAGCCAAGAAGAGAAGACCCAGTACTTC
>TRBJ2-3|NA|16|TRBV4-2|NA
CASSQDAVGGTDTQYF
TGTGCCAGCAGCCAAGATGCCGTCGGGGGCACAGATACGCAGTATTTT
>TRBJ2-1|NA|17|TRBV7-9|NA
CASSSLGGKGRGNEQFF
TGTGCCAGCAGCTCCCTGGGCGGGAAGGGGAGAGGCAATGAGCAGTTCTTC
>TRBJ2-6|NA|16|TRBV5-1|NA
CASSLDRRSGANVLTF
TGCGCCAGCAGCTTGGACAGGAGATCTGGGGCCAACGTCCTGACTTTC
>TRBJ2-1|TRBD2|16|TRBV27|NA
CASSWTSGSSYNEQFF
TGTGCCAGCAGTTGGACTAGCGGGAGCTCCTACAATGAGCAGTTCTTC
>TRBJ2-2|NA|11|TRBV6-5|many
CASRATGELFF
TGTGCCAGCAGAGCCACCGGGGAGCTGTTTTTT
>TRBJ2-2|TRBD2|17|TRBV6-6|NA
CASSQTLAGLDTGELFF
TGTGCCAGCAGTCAAACCCTAGCGGGGTTGGACACCGGGGAGCTGTTTTTT
>TRBJ1-5|TRBD1|17|TRBV19|NA
CASSRTGTGGGNQPQHF
TGTGCCAGTAGCCGTACTGGGACAGGGGGCGGCAATCAGCCCCAGCATTTT
>TRBJ1-2|TRBD1|16|TRBV5-6|NA
CASSRWYRGLGYGYTF
TGTGCCAGCAGCCGTTGGTACAGGGGGCTAGGCTATGGCTACACCTTC
>TRBJ1-3|NA|14|TRBV2|NA
CASSKEISGNTIYF
TGTGCCAGCAGCAAGGAGATCTCTGGAAACACCATATATTTT
>TRBJ1-2|NA|15|TRBV4-1|NA
CASSQDLQGLGGYTF
TGCGCCAGCAGCCAAGATCTTCAGGGGCTTGGTGGCTACACCTTC
>TRBJ1-2|NA|12|TRBV10-3|once
CAISGSDYGYTF
TGTGCCATCAGTGGCTCGGACTATGGCTACACCTTC
>TRBJ1-5|NA|13|TRBV19|NA
CASSIILNQPQHF
TGTGCCAGTAGTATTATACTCAATCAGCCCCAGCATTTT
>TRBJ1-2|TRBD1|14|TRBV9|NA
CASSVGQGAEGYTF
TGTGCCAGCAGCGTAGGACAGGGGGCGGAAGGCTACACCTTC
>TRBJ2-1|TRBD2|16|TRBV7-3|NA
CASSLDRLAGLNEQFF
TGTGCCAGCAGCTTAGACCGACTAGCGGGGCTGAATGAGCAGTTCTTC
>TRBJ2-3|TRBD2|16|TRBV7-9|NA
CASSLISGSIGDTQYF
TGTGCCAGCAGCTTAATAAGCGGGAGCATTGGAGATACGCAGTATTTT
>TRBJ2-7|NA|15|TRBV19|NA
CASGPPPGGTYEQYF
TGTGCCAGTGGCCCTCCCCCCGGGGGAACCTACGAGCAGTACTTC
>TRBJ2-5|NA|13|TRBV5-1|once
CASSLGQQETQYF
TGCGCCAGCAGCTTGGGTCAGCAAGAGACCCAGTACTTC
>TRBJ1-1|TRBD1|17|TRBV4-1|NA
CASSQPFNTGVPTEAFF
TGCGCCAGCAGCCAGCCCTTTAACACAGGGGTCCCCACTGAAGCTTTCTTT
>TRBJ2-7|TRBD2|16|TRBV4-1|once
CASSQDTSGDPYEQYF
TGCGCCAGCAGCCAAGATACTAGCGGGGACCCCTACGAGCAGTACTTC
>TRBJ2-5|NA|15|TRBV24-1|NA
CATSDLTGRGETQYF
TGTGCCACCAGTGATTTAACAGGGAGAGGGGAGACCCAGTACTTC
>TRBJ1-5|NA|15|TRBV27|NA
CASSLSPGELQPQHF
TGTGCCAGCAGTTTATCCCCCGGCGAACTACAGCCCCAGCATTTT
>TRBJ2-7|TRBD2|17|TRBV7-8|NA
CASSLVGTSGSGNEQYF
TGTGCCAGCAGCTTAGTAGGGACTAGCGGGAGTGGCAACGAGCAGTACTTC
>TRBJ1-2|NA|14|TRBV7-6|NA
CASSLSTQGIGYTF
TGTGCCAGCAGCTTAAGTACCCAGGGAATTGGCTACACCTTC